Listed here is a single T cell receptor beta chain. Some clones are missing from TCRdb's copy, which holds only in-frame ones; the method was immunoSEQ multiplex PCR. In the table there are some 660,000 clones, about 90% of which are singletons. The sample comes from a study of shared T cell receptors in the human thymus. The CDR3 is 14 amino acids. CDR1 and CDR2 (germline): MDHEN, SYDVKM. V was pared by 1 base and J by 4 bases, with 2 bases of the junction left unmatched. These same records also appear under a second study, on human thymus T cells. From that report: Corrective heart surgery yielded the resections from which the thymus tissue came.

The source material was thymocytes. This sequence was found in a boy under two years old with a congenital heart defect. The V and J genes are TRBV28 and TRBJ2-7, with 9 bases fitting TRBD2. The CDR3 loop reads CASSLSSGNYEQYF. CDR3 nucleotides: TGTGCCAGCAGTTTATCTAGCGGGAATTACGAGCAGTACTTC.